These 23 T cell receptor beta chains share one sample of origin, sequenced in a study of blood T cell repertoires in COVID-19. This table comes from immunoSEQ multiplex PCR, and its TCRdb copy is limited to in-frame clones, with some not included. The data contain 90,000 to 120,000 clones, roughly 90% of them seen just once; the ten biggest clones take up around 5.8%. The sequenced material came from peripheral blood. These receptors were obtained from a human donor in a cohort sampled during active COVID-19.

This chain uses TRBV7-2 with TRBJ2-1, with TRBD2 matching 8 bases. V dropped 4 bases and J dropped 7; count of bases not matched to a gene: 15. This CDR3 has 17 amino acids. The V gene's germline CDR1 is SGHTA and CDR2 FQGNSA. Here the CDR3 DNA reads TGTGCCAGCAGCTGGCGGTTTACAGCGGGGGCTAAAAATGAGCAGTTCTTC. This codes for CASSWRFTAGAKNEQFF.

The chain employs TRBV6-5 and TRBJ2-1; TRBD1 agrees at 9 bases. This CDR3 contains 14 residues. Germline loops: CDR1 MNHEY, CDR2 SVGAGI. The ends lost 1 base at V and 6 bases at J; junction bases unmatched: 1. CDR3 nucleotide sequence: TGTGCCAGCAGTTACTTGACAGGGGGCAATGAGCAGTTCTTC. Translation: CASSYLTGGNEQFF.

This clone was detected only once. The chain joins TRBV6-5 to TRBJ2-7; D might be TRBD2 (5 bases). V lost 7 bases, J lost 0 bases, and 13 bases lay in between. This CDR3 has 14 amino acids. CDR1 is MNHEY and CDR2 is SVGAGI in the germline V gene. CDR3 region: CASTGTGSSYEQYF. CDR3 bases: TGTGCCAGCACCGGAACGGGAAGCTCCTACGAGCAGTACTTC.

This clone was counted once. The chain has TRBV23-1 and TRBJ2-6, with TRBD1 identical over 9 bases. TRBV23-1 is an ORF, and what it does is uncertain. This CDR3 comprises 20 residues. With 2 bases clipped from V and 0 bases from J, the junction kept 11 bases outside the gene matches. CDR3 coding DNA: TGCGCCAGCAGTCAACCGGGACAGGGTTGGCAGCGCTCTGGGGCCAACGTCCTGACTTTC. This gives the protein CASSQPGQGWQRSGANVLTF.

V gene TRBV7-2 combines with J gene TRBJ2-1, with a tentative D call TRBD2 (6 bases). Germline CDR1 reads SGHTA; CDR2 reads FQGNSA. V lost 3 bases and J lost 2, with 11 bases in between. This CDR3 has 15 amino acids. The DNA of the CDR3 is TGTGCCAGCAGCTTTAGACTAGGGGCCTACAATGAGCAGTTCTTC. Its protein product is CASSFRLGAYNEQFF.

V and J are TRBV19 and TRBJ2-3, with D maybe TRBD1 (7 bases). Per the germline V gene, CDR1 is LNHDA and CDR2 is SQIVND (reference sequence). The V end lost 3 bases, the J end lost 3 bases, and 16 bases lay between the germline ends. The CDR3 is 16 amino acids. The CDR3: CASSIRAGGITDTQYF. As DNA, the CDR3 is TGTGCCAGTAGTATTAGGGCAGGGGGGATAACAGATACGCAGTATTTT.

The chain joins TRBV5-1 to TRBJ1-4, with 8 bases lining up with TRBD1. This CDR3 has 19 amino acids. Germline lookup yields CDR1 SGHRS and CDR2 YFSETQ. The trim removed 5 bases at V and 0 bases at J, leaving 15 bases unmatched. CDR3 protein: CASSFGTGSGAATNEKLFF. As DNA, the CDR3 is TGCGCCAGCAGTTTTGGGACAGGTTCTGGGGCTGCAACTAATGAAAAACTGTTTTTT. Supplemented by reference TRBV5-1 and TRBJ1-4, the full variable domain reads KAGVTQTPRYLIKTRGQQVTLSCSPISGHRSVSWYQQTPGQGLQFLFEYFSETQRNKGNFPGRFSGRQFSNSRSEMNVSTLELGDSALYLCASSFGTGSGAATNEKLFFGSGTQLSVL.

V usage is TRBV6-5 and J usage is TRBJ2-3; D may be TRBD2 (6 bases). This CDR3 spans 15 amino acids. The germline CDR1 and CDR2 sequences are MNHEY and SVGAGI. Trimming cost V 2 bases and J 3 bases, with 12 bases left between them. The CDR3 loop is CASSYGAGRTDTQYF. For the CDR3, the DNA is TGTGCCAGCAGTTACGGTGCCGGGAGAACAGATACGCAGTATTTT.

The chain is built from TRBV27 and TRBJ2-7, with a tentative D call TRBD1 (5 bases). With 5 bases removed from V and 1 base from J, the gap between germline ends came to 9 bases. This CDR3 is built from 13 residues. From germline, CDR1 is MNHEY and CDR2 SMNVEV (reference sequence). The CDR3 nucleotides read TGTGCCAGCAGTCGTGACAGATCCTACGAGCAGTACTTC. Residues: CASSRDRSYEQYF.

Many counts were recorded for this clone. This chain links TRBV7-3 with TRBJ2-5, with TRBD1 as a possible D gene (5 bases). Germline V gene lookup returns CDR1 SGHTA and CDR2 FQGTGA. Trimming pared 5 bases from V and 5 bases from J, leaving 18 bases between. There are 15 residues in the CDR3. The CDR3 nucleotides read TGTGCCAGCAGCGTATCCTTAGGGGTGGGGGAGACCCAGTACTTC. Translating gives CASSVSLGVGETQYF.

The chain uses TRBV29-1 and TRBJ2-1; 7 nucleotides agree with TRBD2. The trim removed 5 bases at V and 10 bases at J, leaving 11 bases unmatched. Germline V gives CDR1 SQVTM, CDR2 ANQGSEA. This CDR3 contains 13 residues. CDR3 residues: CSVYPGGLGEQFF. The CDR3 DNA reads as TGCAGCGTTTACCCGGGAGGTTTAGGCGAGCAGTTCTTC.

This clone was picked up one time. The J gene is TRBJ2-3, the V gene TRBV15; D may be TRBD2 (5 bases). Germline V gene lookup returns CDR1 LNHNV and CDR2 YYDKDF (reference sequence). Trimming shortened V by 5 bases and J by 5 bases, and 17 bases separated the two germline ends. This CDR3 comprises 15 residues. The CDR3 DNA is TGTGCCACCAGCCCGACTGAACCCGAGGGAGATACGCAGTATTTT. It encodes CATSPTEPEGDTQYF.

The rearrangement joins TRBV10-3 to TRBJ1-2, with a weak D call TRBD1 (5 bases). The CDR3 covers 12 residues. With 6 bases removed from V and 5 bases from J, the gap between germline ends came to 10 bases. The V gene's germline CDR1 is ENHRY and CDR2 SYGVKD. CDR3 protein: CAIRRQLYGYTF. Here the CDR3 DNA reads TGTGCCATCAGGAGACAGCTTTATGGCTACACCTTC.

The rearrangement uses TRBV6-5 and TRBJ1-4; 9 positions agree with TRBD1. V shed 0 bases, J shed 12 bases, and the junction held 2 bases outside the gene matches. The CDR3 sequence is 13 residues long. The germline V gene has CDR1 MNHEY and CDR2 SVGAGI. CDR3 region: CASSYSRQGELFF. In DNA, the CDR3 is TGTGCCAGCAGTTACTCGCGACAGGGGGAACTGTTTTTT.

V usage is TRBV28 and J usage is TRBJ2-1; possible D gene TRBD2, 7 bases. This CDR3 is built from 15 residues. Germline loops: CDR1 MDHEN, CDR2 SYDVKM. V was trimmed by 4 bases and J by 3 bases, leaving 13 bases between them. The CDR3, as DNA: TGTGCCAGCAGTTCAGGGAGGGGGTACTACAATGAGCAGTTCTTC. It codes for CASSSGRGYYNEQFF. Full variable domain (remainder filled in from reference TRBV28 and TRBJ2-1): DVKVTQSSRYLVKRTGEKVFLECVQDMDHENMFWYRQDPGLGLRLIYFSYDVKMKEKGDIPEGYSVSREKKERFSLILESASTNQTSMYLCASSSGRGYYNEQFFGPGTRLTVL.

The chain links TRBV5-1 to TRBJ2-3; D is undetermined. CDR3 length equals 14 residues. CDR1 is SGHRS, CDR2 YFSETQ, per germline. Trimming left V 3 bases short and J 0 bases short, with 8 bases between. The CDR3 DNA follows: TGCGCCAGCAGCTCCATGGCTAGCACAGATACGCAGTATTTT. Translated, it gives CASSSMASTDTQYF. Full variable domain (outside the CDR3, taken from reference TRBV5-1 and TRBJ2-3): KAGVTQTPRYLIKTRGQQVTLSCSPISGHRSVSWYQQTPGQGLQFLFEYFSETQRNKGNFPGRFSGRQFSNSRSEMNVSTLELGDSALYLCASSSMASTDTQYFGPGTRLTVL.

This chain connects TRBV4-1 to TRBJ2-7, with TRBD2 matching 7 bases. CDR1 is MGHRA and CDR2 is YSYEKL in the germline V gene. The ends lost 0 bases at V and 4 bases at J; junction bases unmatched: 9. The CDR3 sequence is 16 residues long. Here the CDR3 reads CASSQDGRDAYYEQYF. CDR3 in DNA: TGCGCCAGCAGCCAAGATGGGAGGGACGCTTATTACGAGCAGTACTTC.

J is TRBJ1-2 and V is TRBV6-2 or TRBV6-3; D may be TRBD1 (5 bases). Germline V gene data show CDR1 as MNHEY and CDR2 as SVGEGT. V was cut by 7 bases and J by 7 bases, with 22 bases left in between. The CDR3 runs to 15 residues. The CDR3 protein is CASNPSTGGGRGYTF. CDR3 DNA sequence: TGTGCCAGCAACCCCTCCACGGGGGGAGGTCGTGGCTACACCTTC.

The J gene is TRBJ1-5, the V gene TRBV19, with D hard to call. V lost 6 bases to trimming and J lost 0 bases, with 6 bases between them. Germline-derived CDR1 and CDR2 are LNHDA and SQIVND (reference sequence). This CDR3 spans 13 amino acids. The CDR3 coding sequence is TGTGCCAGTAGACGGGTTAGCAATCAGCCCCAGCATTTT. Translated, it gives CASRRVSNQPQHF.

V and J are TRBV9 and TRBJ2-7, with TRBD1 as a possible D gene (7 bases). The CDR3 loop spans 13 amino acids. Trimming removed 3 bases from V and 7 bases from J, with 14 bases in between. CDR1 and CDR2 (germline): SGDLS, YYNGEE. The CDR3 protein is CASSEGGAGEQYF. CDR3 sequence (DNA): TGTGCCAGCAGCGAAGGGGGCGCGGGAGAGCAGTACTTC.

The V and J genes are TRBV5-4 and TRBJ1-3; D may be TRBD1 (6 bases). This CDR3 is built from 16 residues. V was trimmed by 4 bases and J by 3 bases, leaving 17 bases between them. CDR1 is SGHNT and CDR2 is YYREEE in the germline V gene (reference sequence). The CDR3 nucleotides are TGTGCCAGCAGCCCCGGGGGGGCAAGGGATGGAAACACCATATATTTT. Protein: CASSPGGARDGNTIYF.

This chain links TRBV5-6 with TRBJ2-5, with 8 bases fitting TRBD2. Germline trimming cut 0 bases from V and 5 bases from J; bases unmatched to any gene: 6. The CDR3 runs 15 residues. The V gene's germline CDR1 is SGHDT and CDR2 YYEEEE. This CDR3 reads CASSLVGRGVETQYF. CDR3 coding DNA: TGTGCCAGCAGCTTGGTCGGGAGGGGGGTGGAGACCCAGTACTTC.

The gene calls are TRBV28 and TRBJ1-6; 8 bases are shared with TRBD1. Germline CDR1 is MDHEN and CDR2 is SYDVKM. The CDR3 is 18 amino acids. V trimming: 8 bases; J trimming: 2 bases; junction bases outside the gene matches: 14. The CDR3, as DNA: TGTGCCAGCCTTTATTCGACCGGACAGGGACCCTATAATTCACCCCTCCACTTT. Amino acid sequence: CASLYSTGQGPYNSPLHF.